This T cell receptor beta chain was profiled in a study of blood T cell repertoires in COVID-19 (dated by TCRdb to 2018 to 2021). Regarding the study in general: Samples from collaborators originated in the United States, Italy and Spain and spanned both the acute and convalescent phases of COVID-19. The repertoires were made available in a free public database intended to serve as a resource for research on the immune response to SARS-CoV-2. Subjects who had been exposed to COVID-19, were actively infected with it, or had recovered from it provided the deeply sampled blood TCRbeta repertoires that made up the dataset. The prospective study material was composed of cDNA or gDNA derived from T cells, B-cell-depleted T cells, or PBMCs. Samples were obtained from the ongoing ImmuneRACE study (first 160 participants) and from 1,000 to 1,500 subjects provided by 6 global collaborators. The sample metadata nearly always contained a de-identified subject ID, COVID-19 status, age in years and sex. Where available, HLA class I and class II types were taken from metadata supplied by the sample provider and were not determined by assay-based typing.

TCRbeta CDR3 regions were amplified from genomic DNA using the immunoSEQ Assay, a bias-controlled multiplex PCR. In the original analysis: Within the assay, amplification of reference gene primers was used to estimate how many nucleated cells each sample contained. To quantify the absolute abundance of each unique TCRbeta CDR3 rearrangement, sequence reads were collapsed and filtered. Productive Simpson clonality was computed per sample as the square root of Simpson's diversity index over productive rearrangements. Entries here come from immuneACCESS through TCRdb and include only in-frame sequences with V and J called. Some clones fail to appear in such tables; in the studies checked, an unresolved V gene covers under half of the shortfall, and the cause of the remainder is unknown. From that table come the V and J calls and clone size; the DNA was used to work out D and trimming. The sample table holds about 41,000 clones, of which nearly 90% were seen once. The ten largest clones add up to approximately 4.3% of the sample.

Trimming removed 6 bases from V and 3 bases from J, leaving 11 bases between the germline ends. The CDR3 runs 13 amino acids, cysteine and phenylalanine included. Only the CDR3 region is kept as DNA, spanning 39 bases read in frame from base 1. As encoded in the germline V gene, CDR1 is SGHAT while CDR2 is FQNNGV. The collaborating institutions used their own protocols to collect whole blood in K2EDTA tubes. For TCRbeta analysis, collaborators shipped samples in one of three forms: frozen whole blood, isolated PBMCs, or DNA extracted from either of those sample types. Of note for this clone: Its antigen is not yet known. No base qualities exist here, and no much larger clone lies one base off it.

Summary of the overall study and its limitations: How much clinical and demographic metadata was included differed by source and by participant, and the metadata was provided uncurated.

The receptor was derived from a man aged 55 to 70 with acute or convalescent COVID-19. The chain was built from TRBV11-2 and TRBJ1-1; the D region possibly corresponds to TRBD1 (5 bases align). Input material: peripheral blood. The CDR3 protein: CASSYAGYTEAFF. The sequence in DNA is TGTGCCAGCAGTTATGCAGGGTACACTGAAGCTTTCTTT.